This T cell receptor beta chain originates from a study of blood T cell repertoires in COVID-19. At the level of the study: Nucleic acid was either cDNA or gDNA, and it came from T cells, B-cell-depleted T cells, or PBMCs.

As processed by the authors: From reference gene primer amplification, estimates of nucleated cell counts were derived. Some clones are missing from TCRdb's copy, which holds only in-frame ones; the method was immunoSEQ multiplex PCR. The D gene and trimming were derived from the DNA, and the V and J assignments and clone size from that table. The data contain about 190,000 clones, about 83% of them singletons. CDR3 length: 11 residues. Germline values: CDR1 LNHDA, CDR2 SQIVND (reference sequence). Trimming left V 7 bases short and J 4 bases short, with 5 bases between. The specimen sequenced was peripheral blood. The V and J genes are TRBV19 and TRBJ1-3; D is unresolved. The sequence derives from a woman between 70 and 85 years old with active or convalescent COVID-19. The CDR3 DNA follows: TGTGCCAGTAACGGGGGAAACACCATATATTTT. Translation gives CASNGGNTIYF.